A selection of T cell receptor beta chains follows, all from one sample in a study of T cell repertoires in cytomegalovirus infection. TCRdb re-derived calls from the reads in MiXCR, one entry per CDR3 protein. This table has hundreds of thousands of distinct CDR3 sequences, 30% to 40% appearing once. These receptors' targets are unknown. This sample comprised cultured CD8+ T cells from PBMCs, obtained from culture after CMV antigen stimulation. These receptors were obtained from a human donor in good health (CMV status not recorded). Some clones in this sample may be carry-over from other donors' samples. Both conserved end residues are part of each CDR3. The D gene is left open where the match is weak. Not every row has a clone size; where given, it reads once, few, many or a size class.

J | V | D | size | DNA | CDR3
TRBJ2-1 | TRBV2 | TRBD2 | few | TGTGCCAGCAGTGGGCCCAGCGGGACCTACAATGAGCAGTTCTTC | CASSGPSGTYNEQFF
TRBJ2-2 | TRBV27 | . | . | TGTGCCAGCAGTTTATCGGCAGGGAATAGGTGGGACACCGGGGAGCTGTTTTTT | CASSLSAGNRWDTGELFF
TRBJ1-2 | TRBV7-8 | . | . | TGTGCCAGCGGGCCCGGGGGGTTTGGATATGGCTACACCTTC | CASGPGGFGYGYTF
TRBJ1-1 | TRBV4-1 | . | few | TGCGCCAGCAGCCAGAGGGAAGGGGGAACTGAAGCTTTCTTT | CASSQREGGTEAFF
TRBJ1-5 | TRBV2 | . | many | TGTGCCAGCAGTGATGGGACCCCCGAGCCCCAGCATTTT | CASSDGTPEPQHF
TRBJ2-1 | TRBV14 | . | . | TGTGCCAGCAGCCAAGACAGGGTCGGCAATGAGCAGTTCTTC | CASSQDRVGNEQFF
TRBJ1-5 | TRBV7-2 | . | . | TGTGTCAGTAGCTCCACACGTCGCAATCAGCCCCAGCATTTT | CVSSSTRRNQPQHF
TRBJ1-4 | TRBV27 | TRBD1 | . | TGTGCCAGCAGCCGCGGACAGGGGAAGGAAAAACTGTTTTTT | CASSRGQGKEKLFF
TRBJ1-1 | TRBV4-1 | . | few | TGCGCCAGCAGCCACCACACAGAAATGAACACTGAAGCTTTCTTT | CASSHHTEMNTEAFF
TRBJ2-1 | TRBV7-2 | TRBD2 | many | TGTGCCAGCAGCCCCCAAGGAGGGAGGGTCCACAATGAGCAGTTCTTC | CASSPQGGRVHNEQFF
TRBJ1-2 | TRBV5-4 | TRBD1 | few | TGTGCCAGCAGCTTGGGTCGCAGGGGGACATTCGATGGCTACACCTTC | CASSLGRRGTFDGYTF
TRBJ2-5 | TRBV5-1 | TRBD1 | . | TGCGCCAGCAGTTCCGGGACAGGGGGCGTGAAGACCCAGTACTTC | CASSSGTGGVKTQYF
TRBJ2-2 | TRBV6-1 | . | . | TGTGCCAGCAGTGAAAGAACCGGGGAGCTGTTTTTT | CASSERTGELFF
TRBJ2-1 | TRBV6-1 | . | few | TGTGCCAGCAGACACGGAGACGGCACTTACAATGAGCAGTTCTTC | CASRHGDGTYNEQFF
TRBJ1-4 | TRBV29-1 | . | . | TGCAGCGTTGACCGGGGGGGGAAACTGTTTTTT | CSVDRGGKLFF
TRBJ2-3 | TRBV12-3/TRBV12-4 | . | . | TGTGCCAGCCCCCCCGTCGGCGTTAGGGTCACAGATACGCAGTATTTT | CASPPVGVRVTDTQYF
TRBJ1-3 | TRBV27 | TRBD1 | . | TGTGCCAGCAGATCCCGGGACAGGGGGCCTGGAAACACCATATATTTT | CASRSRDRGPGNTIYF
TRBJ1-1 | TRBV12-5 | . | . | TGTGCTAGTGGGGCCCCAGTTCCAGGGAGCAGAGGAACTGAAGCTTTCTTT | CASGAPVPGSRGTEAFF
TRBJ1-6 | TRBV7-3 | . | . | TGTGCCAGCAGCTTAGCACAGGGAAATTCACCCATCCACTTT | CASSLAQGNSPIHF
TRBJ1-4 | TRBV7-6 | . | . | TGTGCCAGCAGCTTAAGGGATCGAGGGTTTGACGAAAAACTGTTTTTT | CASSLRDRGFDEKLFF
TRBJ2-7 | TRBV12-3/TRBV12-4 | TRBD1 | . | TGTGCCAGCAGTACGACCGGGACAGGAGTAAAGCAGTACTTC | CASSTTGTGVKQYF
TRBJ1-4 | TRBV7-6 | . | . | TGTGCCAGCAGCCAGCGGCGGGAACTTAATGAAAAACTGTTTTTT | CASSQRRELNEKLFF
TRBJ1-1 | TRBV19 | . | . | TGTGCCAGTAGTATACTAAGCCGCAGGAGGCCGAACACTGCCCCACTGGAAGCTTTCTTT | CASSILSRRRPNTAPLEAFF
TRBJ1-6 | TRBV11-2 | . | many | TGTGCCAGCAGCTTACGGGGACGCCCGAGCTCCTATAATTCACCCCTCCACTTT | CASSLRGRPSSYNSPLHF
TRBJ1-6 | TRBV12-5 | TRBD1 | . | TGTGCTAGTGGTAGAACCGGGACAGGGGGCGAGTTAAGATCACCCCTCCACTTT | CASGRTGTGGELRSPLHF
TRBJ1-2 | TRBV6-5 | . | few | TGTGCCAGCAGTTACTCAGGGGAGAATGGCTACACCTTC | CASSYSGENGYTF
TRBJ2-1 | TRBV11-2 | TRBD1 | many | TGTGCCAGCAGCCTACCAGGACAGGGCTCCTACAATGAGCAGTTCTTC | CASSLPGQGSYNEQFF
TRBJ2-1 | TRBV19 | . | . | TGTGCCAGTAGTATAGGTGGGGGACGATCCCATGAGCAGTTCTTC | CASSIGGGRSHEQFF
TRBJ1-2 | TRBV12-3/TRBV12-4 | TRBD1 | few | TGTGCCAGCAGTTTACAGCCGACAGGGGACGGTGGCTACACCTTC | CASSLQPTGDGGYTF
TRBJ2-1 | TRBV27 | . | . | TGTGCCAGCAGTTCCGCCTTCTACAATGAGCAGTTCTTC | CASSSAFYNEQFF
TRBJ2-1 | TRBV19 | . | . | TGTGCCAGTAGCCCTTTCGACGGGTACAATGAGCAGTTCTTC | CASSPFDGYNEQFF
TRBJ2-1 | TRBV6-1 | . | . | TGTGCCAGCAGTGAACCCTGGTTATACAATGAGCAGTTCTTC | CASSEPWLYNEQFF
TRBJ1-5 | TRBV7-9 | . | . | TGTGCCAGCAGCTCGTTATCCTATCAGCCCCAGCATTTT | CASSSLSYQPQHF
TRBJ2-5 | TRBV7-6 | TRBD2 | . | TGTGTCAACAGTAGTCTAGCGGGGAACCTTCAAGAGACCCAGTACTTC | CVNSSLAGNLQETQYF
TRBJ1-2 | TRBV18 | TRBD1 | few | TGTGCCAGCTCACCACTCGCTGGACAGGCCCTAGGTACAGATGGCTACACCTTC | CASSPLAGQALGTDGYTF
TRBJ1-3 | TRBV9 | TRBD1 | few | TGTGCCAGCAGCGGAGGGACAGGGATAGGAAACACCATATATTTT | CASSGGTGIGNTIYF
TRBJ1-5 | TRBV9 | . | . | TGTGCCAGCAGCGTAGATGGGACGGATAGCAATCAGCCCCAGCATTTT | CASSVDGTDSNQPQHF
TRBJ2-7 | TRBV20-1 | . | few | TGCAGTGCCCGGCGTGGGCTTAACTACGAGCAGTACTTC | CSARRGLNYEQYF
TRBJ2-1 | TRBV12-5 | TRBD2 | few | TGTGCTAGTGGTTTCTCCTCCGGGACTAGCGGGGGGCCAATGAATGAGCAGTTCTTC | CASGFSSGTSGGPMNEQFF
TRBJ1-1 | TRBV5-6 | . | . | TGTGCCAGCAGCTTGTTTGGTGAGGACTTGAACACTGAAGCTTTCTTT | CASSLFGEDLNTEAFF
TRBJ2-3 | TRBV19 | . | . | TGTGCCAGTAGTACAAGCCCCGGTACAGATACGCAGTATTTT | CASSTSPGTDTQYF
TRBJ2-2 | TRBV7-9 | . | . | TGTGCCAGCAGCACGCTTGCGTCACCCAACACCGGGGAGCTGTTTTTT | CASSTLASPNTGELFF
TRBJ1-3 | TRBV6-6 | TRBD1 | . | TGTGCCAGCTCAACGCGCCGACAGGGTCGGGTTCAGAACACCATATATTTT | CASSTRRQGRVQNTIYF
TRBJ1-6 | TRBV7-8 | . | . | TGTGCCAGCACACCGAACTTCGATATTAGGGACCATAATTCACCCCTCCACTTT | CASTPNFDIRDHNSPLHF
TRBJ2-1 | TRBV7-2 | . | many | TGTGCCAGCAGCTTACGAGGTAGGGCTTCTTCTTTCGACAATGAGCAGTTCTTC | CASSLRGRASSFDNEQFF
TRBJ2-3 | TRBV6-1 | . | . | TGTGCCAGCAGTGATGTGGCAGGGTGGGAATGGGGAGATACGCAGTATTTT | CASSDVAGWEWGDTQYF
TRBJ1-2 | TRBV19 | . | . | TGTGCCTGCCTTTGGGGGTATGGCTACACCTTC | CACLWGYGYTF
TRBJ2-1 | TRBV28 | TRBD1 | few | TGTGCCAGCGTCTGGGGGGACAGGTACTACAATGAGCAGTTCTTC | CASVWGDRYYNEQFF
TRBJ2-7 | TRBV27 | TRBD2 | few | TGTGCCAGCAGTTTTGGCGGGGGATATAACGAGCAGTACTTC | CASSFGGGYNEQYF
TRBJ1-2 | TRBV4-2 | . | . | TGTGCCAGCAGCCAAGAAGAGGGAACGGATGGCTACACCTTC | CASSQEEGTDGYTF
TRBJ2-1 | TRBV12-3/TRBV12-4 | TRBD2 | . | TGTGCCAGCAGTTTTGTAGCGGGGGGACACTACAATGAGCAGTTCTTC | CASSFVAGGHYNEQFF
TRBJ2-2 | TRBV7-8 | TRBD2 | many | TGTGCCAGCAGCTTCCCGGCGGGGGGGCCCGGCACCGGGGAGCTGTTTTTT | CASSFPAGGPGTGELFF
TRBJ2-1 | TRBV6-8 | . | few | TGTGCCAGCAGTTACGGGTTAGGAACCACCTACAATGAGCAGTTCTTC | CASSYGLGTTYNEQFF
TRBJ1-4 | TRBV7-9 | TRBD1 | . | TGTGCCACCGTGACAGGGGAAAAACTGTTTTTT | CATVTGEKLFF
TRBJ2-1 | TRBV28 | TRBD2 | . | TGTGCCAGCAGTTTAAGGGGACTAGCGAAATCCAATGAGCAGTTCTTC | CASSLRGLAKSNEQFF
TRBJ1-2 | TRBV13 | . | . | TGTGCCAGCAGCCCCACCAGCCCCTATGGCTACACCTTC | CASSPTSPYGYTF
TRBJ2-3 | TRBV7-9 | . | few | TGTGCCAGCAGCGAGGACGGTAGCACAGATACGCAGTATTTT | CASSEDGSTDTQYF
TRBJ2-5 | TRBV14 | . | . | TGTGCCAGCAGCCAAGAAGGACCTGGGAAGACCCAGTACTTC | CASSQEGPGKTQYF
TRBJ1-3 | TRBV7-6 | . | few | TGTGCCAGCAGCCCCCAGAGAGGGACGAGAAACACCATATATTTT | CASSPQRGTRNTIYF
TRBJ2-5 | TRBV11-2 | . | few | TGTGCCAGCAGCTTAGAGGGCCAGTACCAAGAGACCCAGTACTTC | CASSLEGQYQETQYF